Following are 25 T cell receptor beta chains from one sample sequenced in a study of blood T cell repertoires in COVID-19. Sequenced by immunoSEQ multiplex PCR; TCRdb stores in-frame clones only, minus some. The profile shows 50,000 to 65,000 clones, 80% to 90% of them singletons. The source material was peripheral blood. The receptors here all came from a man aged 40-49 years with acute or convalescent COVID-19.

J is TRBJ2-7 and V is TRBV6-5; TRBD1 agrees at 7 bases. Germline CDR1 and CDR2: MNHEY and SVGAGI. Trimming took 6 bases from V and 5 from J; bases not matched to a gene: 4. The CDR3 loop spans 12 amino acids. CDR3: CASRLQGHEQYF. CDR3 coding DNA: TGTGCCAGCAGGTTACAGGGGCACGAGCAGTACTTC.

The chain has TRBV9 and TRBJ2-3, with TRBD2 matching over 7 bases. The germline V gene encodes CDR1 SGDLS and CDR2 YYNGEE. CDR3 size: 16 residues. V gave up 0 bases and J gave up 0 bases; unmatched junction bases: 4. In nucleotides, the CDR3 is TGTGCCAGCAGCGTAGGCTGGGGGGGTAGCACAGATACGCAGTATTTT. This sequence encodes CASSVGWGGSTDTQYF.

The CDR3 DNA reads as TGTGCCAGCAGCCCGCCTACAGGACCCATTTATGGCTACACCTTC. Encoded protein: CASSPPTGPIYGYTF. The chain uses TRBV5-4 and TRBJ1-2, with D tentatively TRBD1 (5 bases). Germline V gene sequence: CDR1 SGHNT, CDR2 YYREEE (reference sequence). The V gene lost 4 bases and the J gene lost 5 bases, with 18 bases spanning the gap. The CDR3 totals 15 residues.

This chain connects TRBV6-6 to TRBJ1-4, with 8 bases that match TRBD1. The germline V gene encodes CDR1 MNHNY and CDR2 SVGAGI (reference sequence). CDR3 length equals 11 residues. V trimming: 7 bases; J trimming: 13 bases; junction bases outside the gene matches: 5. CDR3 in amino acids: CASTDRGGLFF. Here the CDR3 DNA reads TGTGCCAGCACCGACAGGGGAGGACTGTTTTTT.

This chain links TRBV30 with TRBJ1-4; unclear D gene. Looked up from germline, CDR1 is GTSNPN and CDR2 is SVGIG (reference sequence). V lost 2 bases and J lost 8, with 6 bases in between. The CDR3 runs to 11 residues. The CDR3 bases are TGTGCCTGGAGTCCTAGGGAAAAACTGTTTTTT. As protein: CAWSPREKLFF.

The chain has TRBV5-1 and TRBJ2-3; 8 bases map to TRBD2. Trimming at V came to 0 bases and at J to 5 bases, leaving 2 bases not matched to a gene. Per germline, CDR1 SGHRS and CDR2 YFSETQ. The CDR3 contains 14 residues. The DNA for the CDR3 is TGCGCCAGCAGCTTGGATCGGGGGGGAGATACGCAGTATTTT. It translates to CASSLDRGGDTQYF.

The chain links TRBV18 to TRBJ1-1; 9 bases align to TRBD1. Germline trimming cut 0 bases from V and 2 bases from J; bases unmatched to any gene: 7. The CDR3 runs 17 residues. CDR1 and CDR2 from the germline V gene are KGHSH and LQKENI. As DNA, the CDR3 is TGTGCCAGCTCACCACCAGGACAGGGGCTTAAAAACACTGAAGCTTTCTTT. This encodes CASSPPGQGLKNTEAFF.

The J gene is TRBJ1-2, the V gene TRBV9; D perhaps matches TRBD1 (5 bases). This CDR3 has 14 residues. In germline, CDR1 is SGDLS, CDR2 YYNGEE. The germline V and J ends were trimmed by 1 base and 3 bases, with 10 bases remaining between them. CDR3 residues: CASSVYGGDYGYTF. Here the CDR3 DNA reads TGTGCCAGCAGCGTATACGGGGGAGACTATGGCTACACCTTC.

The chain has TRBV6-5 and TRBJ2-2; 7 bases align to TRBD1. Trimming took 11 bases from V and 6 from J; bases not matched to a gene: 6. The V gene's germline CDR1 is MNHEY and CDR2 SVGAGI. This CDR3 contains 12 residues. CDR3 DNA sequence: TGTGCCGCACAGGGGCGGCCCGGGGAGCTGTTTTTT. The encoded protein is CAAQGRPGELFF.

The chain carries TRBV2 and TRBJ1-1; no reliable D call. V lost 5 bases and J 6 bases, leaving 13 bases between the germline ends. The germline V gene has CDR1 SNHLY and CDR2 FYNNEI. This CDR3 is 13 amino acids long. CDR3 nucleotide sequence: TGTGCCAGCAGTAGCAGATCCGGGGCTGAAGCTTTCTTT. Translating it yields CASSSRSGAEAFF.

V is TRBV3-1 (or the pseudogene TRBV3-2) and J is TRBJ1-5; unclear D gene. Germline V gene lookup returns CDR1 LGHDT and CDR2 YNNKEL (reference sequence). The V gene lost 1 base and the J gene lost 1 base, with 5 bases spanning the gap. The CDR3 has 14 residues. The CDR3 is CASSQVYSNQPQHF. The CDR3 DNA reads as TGTGCCAGCAGCCAAGTCTACAGCAATCAGCCCCAGCATTTT.

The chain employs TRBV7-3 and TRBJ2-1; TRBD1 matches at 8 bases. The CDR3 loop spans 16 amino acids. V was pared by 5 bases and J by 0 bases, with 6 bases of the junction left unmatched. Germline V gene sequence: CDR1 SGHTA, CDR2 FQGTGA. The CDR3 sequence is CASSPTGASSYNEQFF. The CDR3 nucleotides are TGTGCCAGCAGCCCGACAGGGGCAAGCTCCTACAATGAGCAGTTCTTC.

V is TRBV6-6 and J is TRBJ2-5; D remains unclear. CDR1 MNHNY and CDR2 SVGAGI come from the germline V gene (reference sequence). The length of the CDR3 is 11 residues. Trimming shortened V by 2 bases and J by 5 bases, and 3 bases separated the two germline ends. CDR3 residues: CASSYRETQYF. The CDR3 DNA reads TGTGCCAGCAGTTACCGGGAGACCCAGTACTTC.

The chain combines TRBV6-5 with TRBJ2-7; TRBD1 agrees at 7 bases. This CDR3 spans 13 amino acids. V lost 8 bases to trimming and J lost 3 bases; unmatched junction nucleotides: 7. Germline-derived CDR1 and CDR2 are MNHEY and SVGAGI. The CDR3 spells CASGTEIHYEQYF. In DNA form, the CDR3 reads TGTGCCAGCGGGACAGAAATACACTACGAGCAGTACTTC.

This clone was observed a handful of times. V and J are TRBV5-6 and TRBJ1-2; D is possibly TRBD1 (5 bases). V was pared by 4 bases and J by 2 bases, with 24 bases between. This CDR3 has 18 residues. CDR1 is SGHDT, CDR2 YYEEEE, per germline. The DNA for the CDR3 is TGTGCCAGCAGCCCAACGTTGAGTAACAGGCGACTCAACTATGGCTACACCTTC. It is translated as CASSPTLSNRRLNYGYTF.

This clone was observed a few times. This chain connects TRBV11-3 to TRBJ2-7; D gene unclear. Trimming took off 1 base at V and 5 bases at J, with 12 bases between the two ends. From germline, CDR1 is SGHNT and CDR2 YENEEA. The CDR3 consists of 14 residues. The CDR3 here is CASSLGTEAHEQYF. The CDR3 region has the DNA TGTGCCAGCAGCTTAGGAACAGAAGCCCACGAGCAGTACTTC. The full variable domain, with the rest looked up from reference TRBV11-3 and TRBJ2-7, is EAGVVQSPRYKIIEKKQPVAFWCNPISGHNTLYWYLQNLGQGPELLIRYENEEAVDDSQLPKDRFSAERLKGVDSTLKIQPAELGDSAVYLCASSLGTEAHEQYFGPGTRLTVT.

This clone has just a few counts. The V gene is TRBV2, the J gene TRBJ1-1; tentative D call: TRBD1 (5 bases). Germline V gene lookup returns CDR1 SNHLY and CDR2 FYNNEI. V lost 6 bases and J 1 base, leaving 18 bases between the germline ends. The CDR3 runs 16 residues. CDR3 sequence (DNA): TGTGCCAGCAGAGGGGAACTGTCGGGTCCGAACACTGAAGCTTTCTTT. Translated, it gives CASRGELSGPNTEAFF.

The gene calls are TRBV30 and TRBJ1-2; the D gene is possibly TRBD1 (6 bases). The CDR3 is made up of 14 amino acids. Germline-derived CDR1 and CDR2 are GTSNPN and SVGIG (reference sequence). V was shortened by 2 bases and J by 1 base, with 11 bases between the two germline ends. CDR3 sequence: CAWSQGTDNYGYTF. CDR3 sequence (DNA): TGTGCCTGGAGTCAGGGGACGGATAACTATGGCTACACCTTC.

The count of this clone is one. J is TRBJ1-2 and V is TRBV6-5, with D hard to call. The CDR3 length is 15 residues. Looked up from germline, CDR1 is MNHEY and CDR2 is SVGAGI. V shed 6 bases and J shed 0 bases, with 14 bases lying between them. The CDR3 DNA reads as TGTGCCAGCAGACTTATGACAAAGTCTAACTATGGCTACACCTTC. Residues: CASRLMTKSNYGYTF.

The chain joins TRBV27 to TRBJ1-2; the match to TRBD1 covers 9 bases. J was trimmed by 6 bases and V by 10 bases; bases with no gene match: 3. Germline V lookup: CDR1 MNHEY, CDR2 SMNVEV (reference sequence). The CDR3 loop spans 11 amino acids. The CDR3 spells CATWTGDGYTF. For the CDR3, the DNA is TGTGCCACTTGGACAGGGGATGGCTACACCTTC.

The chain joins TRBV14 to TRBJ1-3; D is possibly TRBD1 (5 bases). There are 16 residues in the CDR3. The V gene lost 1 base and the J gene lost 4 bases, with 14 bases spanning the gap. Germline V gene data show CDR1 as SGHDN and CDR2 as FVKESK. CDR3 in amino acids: CASSQAGGSGGNTIYF. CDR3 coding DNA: TGTGCCAGCAGCCAAGCCGGGGGAAGTGGAGGAAACACCATATATTTT.

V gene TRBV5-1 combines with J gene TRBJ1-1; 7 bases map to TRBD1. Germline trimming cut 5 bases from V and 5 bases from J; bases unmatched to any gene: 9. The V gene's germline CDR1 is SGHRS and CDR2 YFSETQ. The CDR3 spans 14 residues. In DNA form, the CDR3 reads TGCGCCAGCAGTCAGGGGGGTCTGACTACTGAAGCTTTCTTT. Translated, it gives CASSQGGLTTEAFF.

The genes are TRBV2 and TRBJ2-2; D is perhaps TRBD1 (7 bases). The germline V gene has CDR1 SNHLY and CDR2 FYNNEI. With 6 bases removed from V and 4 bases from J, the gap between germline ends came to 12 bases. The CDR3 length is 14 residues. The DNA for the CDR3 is TGTGCCAGCAGGCAGGGGGGCGGCACCGGGGAGCTGTTTTTT. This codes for CASRQGGGTGELFF.

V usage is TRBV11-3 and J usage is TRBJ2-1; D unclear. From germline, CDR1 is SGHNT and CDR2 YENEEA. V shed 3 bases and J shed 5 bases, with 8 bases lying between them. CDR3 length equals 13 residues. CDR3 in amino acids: CASSLGQNNEQFF. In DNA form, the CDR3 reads TGTGCCAGCAGCTTGGGCCAGAACAATGAGCAGTTCTTC. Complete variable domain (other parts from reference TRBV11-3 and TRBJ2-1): EAGVVQSPRYKIIEKKQPVAFWCNPISGHNTLYWYLQNLGQGPELLIRYENEEAVDDSQLPKDRFSAERLKGVDSTLKIQPAELGDSAVYLCASSLGQNNEQFFGPGTRLTVL.

The CDR3 nucleotides read TGTGCCAGCAGCTTGGCAGGGGGCAATGGCTACACCTTC. Its translation: CASSLAGGNGYTF. The rearrangement joins TRBV11-2 to TRBJ1-2; TRBD1 matches at 8 bases. Germline V lookup: CDR1 SGHAT, CDR2 FQNNGV. The CDR3 is 13 residues long. The V and J ends lost 3 bases and 6 bases, in that order; junction bases with no gene match: 3.